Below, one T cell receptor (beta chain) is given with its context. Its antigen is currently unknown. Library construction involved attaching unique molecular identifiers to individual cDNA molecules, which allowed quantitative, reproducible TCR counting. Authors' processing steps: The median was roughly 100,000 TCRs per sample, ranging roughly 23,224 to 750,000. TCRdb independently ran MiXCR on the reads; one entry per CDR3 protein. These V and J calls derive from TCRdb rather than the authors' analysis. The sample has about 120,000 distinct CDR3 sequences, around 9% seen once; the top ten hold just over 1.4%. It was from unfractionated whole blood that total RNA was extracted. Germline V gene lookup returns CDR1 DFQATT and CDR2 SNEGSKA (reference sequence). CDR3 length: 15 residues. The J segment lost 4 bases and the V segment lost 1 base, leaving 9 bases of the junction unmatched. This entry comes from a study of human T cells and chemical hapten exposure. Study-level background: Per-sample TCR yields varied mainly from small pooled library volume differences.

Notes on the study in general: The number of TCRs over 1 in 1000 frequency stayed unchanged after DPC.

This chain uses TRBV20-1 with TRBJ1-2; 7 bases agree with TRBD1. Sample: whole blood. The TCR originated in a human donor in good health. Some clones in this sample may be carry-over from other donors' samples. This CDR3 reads CSARATNRGTYGYTF. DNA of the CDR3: TGCAGTGCTAGAGCGACGAACAGGGGCACCTATGGCTACACCTTC.